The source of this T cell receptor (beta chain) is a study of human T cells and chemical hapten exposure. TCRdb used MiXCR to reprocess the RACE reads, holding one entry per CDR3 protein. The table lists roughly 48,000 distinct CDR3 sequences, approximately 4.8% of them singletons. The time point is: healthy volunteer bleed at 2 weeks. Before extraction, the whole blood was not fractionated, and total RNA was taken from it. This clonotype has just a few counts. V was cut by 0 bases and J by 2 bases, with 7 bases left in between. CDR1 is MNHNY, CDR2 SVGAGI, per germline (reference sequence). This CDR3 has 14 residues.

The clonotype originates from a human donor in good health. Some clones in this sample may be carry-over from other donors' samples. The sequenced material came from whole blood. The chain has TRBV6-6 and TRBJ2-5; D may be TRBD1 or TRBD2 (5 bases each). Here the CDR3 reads CASSYSWGQETQYF. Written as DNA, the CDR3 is TGTGCCAGCAGTTACTCATGGGGGCAAGAGACCCAGTACTTC.